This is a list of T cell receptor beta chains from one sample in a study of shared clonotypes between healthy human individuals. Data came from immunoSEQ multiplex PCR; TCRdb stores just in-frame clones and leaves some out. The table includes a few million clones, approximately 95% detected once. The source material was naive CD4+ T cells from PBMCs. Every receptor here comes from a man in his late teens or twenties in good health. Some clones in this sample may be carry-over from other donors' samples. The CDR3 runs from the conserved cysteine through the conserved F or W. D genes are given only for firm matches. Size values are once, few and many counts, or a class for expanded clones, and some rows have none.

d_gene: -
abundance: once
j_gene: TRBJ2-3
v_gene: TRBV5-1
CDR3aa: CASSSGLDTQYF
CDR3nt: TGCGCCAGCAGCTCAGGGCTAGATACGCAGTATTTT

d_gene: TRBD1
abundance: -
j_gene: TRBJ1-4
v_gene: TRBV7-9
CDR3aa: CASSPGQGELEKLFF
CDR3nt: TGTGCCAGCAGCCCTGGACAGGGGGAGCTGGAAAAACTGTTTTTT

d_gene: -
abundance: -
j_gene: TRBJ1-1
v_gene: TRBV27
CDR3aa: CASSLSWEQSGLAFF
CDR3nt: TGTGCCAGCAGTTTATCGTGGGAGCAGAGTGGTCTAGCTTTCTTT

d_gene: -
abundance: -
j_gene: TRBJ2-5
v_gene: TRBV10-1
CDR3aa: CASSTGVRETQYF
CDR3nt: TGCGCCAGCAGCACGGGAGTCCGGGAGACCCAGTACTTC

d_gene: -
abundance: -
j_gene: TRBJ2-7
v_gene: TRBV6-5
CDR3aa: CASSQTAAAYEQYF
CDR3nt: TGTGCCAGCAGCCAGACCGCTGCTGCATACGAGCAGTACTTC

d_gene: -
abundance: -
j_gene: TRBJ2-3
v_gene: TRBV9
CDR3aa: CASSPRPASASTDTQYF
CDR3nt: TGTGCCAGCAGCCCTCGTCCGGCTAGCGCGAGCACAGATACGCAGTATTTT

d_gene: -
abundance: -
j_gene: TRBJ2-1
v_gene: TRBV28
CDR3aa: CASSLWAGSSYNEQFF
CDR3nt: TGTGCCAGCAGTTTATGGGCGGGGAGCTCCTACAATGAGCAGTTCTTC

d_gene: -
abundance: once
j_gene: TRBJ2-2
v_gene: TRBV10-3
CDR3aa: CAISAPGRNTGELFF
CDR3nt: TGTGCCATCAGCGCACCCGGACGGAACACCGGGGAGCTGTTTTTT

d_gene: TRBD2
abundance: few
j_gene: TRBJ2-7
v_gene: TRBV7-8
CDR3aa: CASSLGLNPSGRSSYEQYF
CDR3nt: TGTGCCAGCAGCTTAGGCCTCAACCCTAGCGGGAGGAGCTCCTACGAGCAGTACTTC

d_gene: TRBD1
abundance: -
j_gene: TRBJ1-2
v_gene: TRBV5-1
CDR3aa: CASSWTSQGVYGYTF
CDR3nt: TGCGCCAGCAGCTGGACATCGCAGGGGGTCTATGGCTACACCTTC

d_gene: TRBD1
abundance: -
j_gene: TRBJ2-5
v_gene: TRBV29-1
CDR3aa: CSLLTQGAVETQYF
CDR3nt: TGCAGCTTGCTGACTCAGGGGGCGGTAGAGACCCAGTACTTC

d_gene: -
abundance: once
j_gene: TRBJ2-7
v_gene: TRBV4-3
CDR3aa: CASSHTRVASYEQYF
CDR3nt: TGCGCCAGCAGCCATACTAGGGTCGCGTCCTACGAGCAGTACTTC

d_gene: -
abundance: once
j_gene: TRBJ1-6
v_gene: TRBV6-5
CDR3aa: CASSYGDNSYNSPLHF
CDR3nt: TGTGCCAGCAGTTACGGCGACAACTCCTATAATTCACCCCTCCACTTT

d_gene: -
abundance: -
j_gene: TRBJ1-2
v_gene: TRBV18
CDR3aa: CASSPRLTGTTTNYGYTF
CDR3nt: TGTGCCAGCTCACCAAGATTGACCGGGACAACAACTAACTATGGCTACACCTTC

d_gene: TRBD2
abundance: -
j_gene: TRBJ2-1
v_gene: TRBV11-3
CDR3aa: CASSLDSAGEGNEQFF
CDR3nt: TGTGCCAGCAGCTTAGATTCAGCGGGAGAAGGAAATGAGCAGTTCTTC

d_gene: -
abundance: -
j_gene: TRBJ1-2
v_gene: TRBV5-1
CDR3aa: CASSRRTESYGYTF
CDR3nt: TGCGCCAGCAGCAGAAGGACAGAGTCCTATGGCTACACCTTC

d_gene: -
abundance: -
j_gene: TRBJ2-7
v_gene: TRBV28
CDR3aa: CASSFEYSYEQYF
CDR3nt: TGTGCCAGCAGTTTTGAGTACTCCTACGAGCAGTACTTC

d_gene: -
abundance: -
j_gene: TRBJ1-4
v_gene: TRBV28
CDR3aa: CASSYLQPGLNEKLFF
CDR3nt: TGTGCCAGCAGTTACCTACAGCCAGGACTTAATGAAAAACTGTTTTTT

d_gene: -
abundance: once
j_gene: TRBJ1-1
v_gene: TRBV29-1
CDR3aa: CSGISGSRTEAFF
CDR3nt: TGCAGCGGTATCTCAGGTTCCCGTACTGAAGCTTTCTTT

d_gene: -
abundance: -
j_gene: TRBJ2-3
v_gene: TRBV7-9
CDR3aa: CASSLFPGPTDTQYF
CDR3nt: TGTGCCAGCAGCTTATTTCCAGGGCCCACAGATACGCAGTATTTT

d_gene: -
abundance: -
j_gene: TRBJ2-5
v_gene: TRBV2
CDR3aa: CASTPSGGQWGTQYF
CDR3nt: TGTGCCAGCACCCCCTCGGGTGGCCAGTGGGGGACCCAGTACTTC

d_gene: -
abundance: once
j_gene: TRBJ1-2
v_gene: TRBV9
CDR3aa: CASSVAEQGYGYTF
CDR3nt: TGTGCCAGCAGCGTAGCCGAACAGGGCTATGGCTACACCTTC

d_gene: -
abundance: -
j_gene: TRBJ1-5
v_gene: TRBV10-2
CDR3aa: CASSETTSNNQPQHF
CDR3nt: TGCGCCAGCAGTGAGACCACCTCAAACAATCAGCCCCAGCATTTT

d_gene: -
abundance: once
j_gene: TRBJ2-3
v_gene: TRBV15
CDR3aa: CATSRSYTDTQYF
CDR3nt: TGTGCCACCAGCAGATCATACACAGATACGCAGTATTTT

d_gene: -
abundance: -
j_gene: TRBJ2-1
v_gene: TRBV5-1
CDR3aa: CASSLRENNEQFF
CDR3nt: TGCGCCAGCAGCTTGAGGGAAAACAATGAGCAGTTCTTC

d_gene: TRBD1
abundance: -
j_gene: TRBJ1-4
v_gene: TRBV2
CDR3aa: CASSQVPGTDVLF
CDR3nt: TGTGCCAGCAGTCAAGTACCCGGGACAGACGTGCTCTTT

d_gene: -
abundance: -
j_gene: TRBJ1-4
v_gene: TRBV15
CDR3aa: CATSRDPTTVANEKLFF
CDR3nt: TGTGCCACCAGCAGAGATCCCACTACCGTCGCTAATGAAAAACTGTTTTTT

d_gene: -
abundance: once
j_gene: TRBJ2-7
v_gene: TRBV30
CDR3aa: CAWRYDDEQYF
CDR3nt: TGTGCCTGGAGATATGATGACGAGCAGTACTTC

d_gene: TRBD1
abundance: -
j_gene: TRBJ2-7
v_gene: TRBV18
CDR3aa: CASSGTEGYEQYF
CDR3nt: TGTGCCAGCTCCGGGACAGAAGGCTACGAGCAGTACTTC

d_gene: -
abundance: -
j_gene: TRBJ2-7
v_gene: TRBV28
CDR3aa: CASSTSQSSYEQYF
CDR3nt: TGTGCCAGCAGTACATCACAAAGCTCCTACGAGCAGTACTTC

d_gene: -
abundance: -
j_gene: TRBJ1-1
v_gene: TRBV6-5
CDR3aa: CASSHPMTGRAFF
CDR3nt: TGTGCCAGCAGCCACCCTATGACCGGGAGGGCTTTCTTT

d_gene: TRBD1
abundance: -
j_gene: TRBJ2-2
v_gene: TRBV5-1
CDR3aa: CASSLALSGTDTGELFF
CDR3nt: TGCGCCAGCAGCTTGGCCCTATCGGGGACAGACACCGGGGAGCTGTTTTTT

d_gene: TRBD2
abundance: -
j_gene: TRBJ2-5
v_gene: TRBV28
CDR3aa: CATRRGEKTQYF
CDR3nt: TGTGCCACTCGGCGGGGGGAAAAGACCCAGTACTTC

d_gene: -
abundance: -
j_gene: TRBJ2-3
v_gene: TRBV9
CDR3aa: CASGSGRVPDTQYF
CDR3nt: TGTGCCAGCGGGTCCGGGAGAGTCCCAGATACGCAGTATTTT

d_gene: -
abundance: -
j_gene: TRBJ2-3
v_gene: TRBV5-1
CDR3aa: CASSLAEGTDTQYF
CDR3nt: TGCGCCAGCAGCTTGGCCGAGGGCACAGATACGCAGTATTTT

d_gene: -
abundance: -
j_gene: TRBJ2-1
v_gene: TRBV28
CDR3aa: CASGTGPLNVFF
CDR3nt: TGTGCCAGCGGTACGGGACCGCTCAACGTGTTCTTC

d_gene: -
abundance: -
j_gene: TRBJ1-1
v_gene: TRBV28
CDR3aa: CASSLWAGRNLNTEAFF
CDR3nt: TGTGCCAGCAGTTTATGGGCGGGACGGAACCTGAACACTGAAGCTTTCTTT

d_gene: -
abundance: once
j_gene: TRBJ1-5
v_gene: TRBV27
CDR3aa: CASNPMTPSNQPQHF
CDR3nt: TGTGCCAGCAACCCAATGACCCCTAGCAATCAGCCCCAGCATTTT

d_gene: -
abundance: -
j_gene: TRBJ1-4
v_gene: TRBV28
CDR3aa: CASSPPGGRATNEKLFF
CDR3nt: TGTGCCAGCAGTCCCCCCGGGGGACGGGCAACTAATGAAAAACTGTTTTTT

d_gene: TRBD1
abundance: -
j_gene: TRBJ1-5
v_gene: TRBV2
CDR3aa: CASRRDRGTGNQPQHF
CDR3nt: TGTGCCAGCAGGAGGGACAGGGGGACAGGCAATCAGCCCCAGCATTTT

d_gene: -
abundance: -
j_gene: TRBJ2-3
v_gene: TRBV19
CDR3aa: CASSIPTDTQYF
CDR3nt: TGTGCCAGTAGTATACCTACAGATACGCAGTATTTT